The rows below give T cell receptor beta chains drawn from one sample of a study of regulatory T cells in long-lasting Graves disease. TCRdb re-called the multiplex PCR reads through MiXCR, storing one row per CDR3 protein. There are 400,000 to 500,000 distinct CDR3 sequences in the sample; around 20% occur only once, and 7.8% lies in the top ten. The starting material was peripheral blood mononuclear cells (PBMCs), obtained when the disease was refractory, from a patient treated with antithyroid drugs. These TCRs come from a female donor with Graves disease. CDR3s include the opening cysteine and the closing phenylalanine or tryptophan. D genes are given only for firm matches. Not every row has a clone size; where given, it reads once, few, many or a size class.

cdr3_nt cdr3_aa cdr3_length v_call clone_size d_call j_call
TGCAGTGCTAGAGATCTCGCGGGACAGGGGGTCTATGGCTACACCTTC CSARDLAGQGVYGYTF 16 TRBV20-1 many TRBD1 TRBJ1-2
TGTGCCAGTAAACCAGGGAACACTGAAGCTTTCTTT CASKPGNTEAFF 12 TRBV19 few NA TRBJ1-1
TGTGCCAGCAGTATTGGGACAGGGCACTACGAGCAGTACTTC CASSIGTGHYEQYF 14 TRBV12-3/TRBV12-4 many TRBD1 TRBJ2-7
TGCAGCCCTTTTAAAGAAGGGTACGAGCAGTACTTC CSPFKEGYEQYF 12 TRBV20-1 NA NA TRBJ2-7
TGTGCCAGCAGCTTAGTGGGAAGGTTCGAGCAGTACTTC CASSLVGRFEQYF 13 TRBV12-3/TRBV12-4 NA NA TRBJ2-7
TGTGCCAGCAGTGGAGAGGGGGCGTTGAAAGCCGGGGAGCTGTTTTTT CASSGEGALKAGELFF 16 TRBV6-1 NA TRBD1 TRBJ2-2
TGTGCCAGCAGTCCTCTGTACAGCTCCTACGAGCAGTACTTC CASSPLYSSYEQYF 14 TRBV28 many NA TRBJ2-7
TGTGCCAGCAGCCCGGGACAGCACACCGGGGAGCTGTTTTTT CASSPGQHTGELFF 14 TRBV7-2 many TRBD1 TRBJ2-2
TGTGCCAGCAGCCTGAATGGGGGGCAGGGGAATGGCTACACCTTC CASSLNGGQGNGYTF 15 TRBV7-3 many NA TRBJ1-2
TGTGCCAGTAGTATCGGGGGACCCAACTACGAGCAGTACTTC CASSIGGPNYEQYF 14 TRBV19 NA NA TRBJ2-7
TGTGCCAGCAGTTTATCCCTGATAGGGAATGGCTACACCTTC CASSLSLIGNGYTF 14 TRBV28 NA NA TRBJ1-2
TGTGCCAGCAGGGCCCTGGGGGGCATGAACACTGAAGCTTTCTTT CASRALGGMNTEAFF 15 TRBV25-1 few NA TRBJ1-1
TGTGCCAGCAGCCAAGAACTTTATGTAGGGAACACTGAAGCTTTCTTT CASSQELYVGNTEAFF 16 TRBV3-1 many NA TRBJ1-1
TGTGCCAGCAGCTTAGTTGCAGCGATCTCCTACGAGCAGTACTTC CASSLVAAISYEQYF 15 TRBV7-2 many NA TRBJ2-7
TGTGCCAGCACCTTTAATACAGGGAGCTACGAGCAGTACTTC CASTFNTGSYEQYF 14 TRBV11-2 many NA TRBJ2-7
TGCAGCATCCGACAGGGGCCGGGGGGCTACACCTTC CSIRQGPGGYTF 12 TRBV29-1 few TRBD1 TRBJ1-2
TGTGCCAGCAGCCCAGAGTACCAAGAGACCCAGTACTTC CASSPEYQETQYF 13 TRBV11-2 many NA TRBJ2-5
TGCAGTGCTATCTTCCAGGGAGAAGGTCAGCCCCAGCATTTT CSAIFQGEGQPQHF 14 TRBV20-1 many NA TRBJ1-5
TGTGCCTGGAATTCGGGGGGAAACACTGAAGCTTTCTTT CAWNSGGNTEAFF 13 TRBV30 NA NA TRBJ1-1
TGTGCCAGCAGTAAGGGGATTTCGGGGACCCAGTACTTC CASSKGISGTQYF 13 TRBV25-1 few NA TRBJ2-5
TGCGCCAGCAGCTTGGATCAGGGTAGTACCTACGAGCAGTACTTC CASSLDQGSTYEQYF 15 TRBV5-1 few NA TRBJ2-7
TGTGCCATGGCCCGGGACAGGGGGGACTATGGCTACACCTTC CAMARDRGDYGYTF 14 TRBV10-3 many TRBD1 TRBJ1-2
TGTGCCAGCAGTTACTCGCTAACAGGGAAAGATGGCTACACCTTC CASSYSLTGKDGYTF 15 TRBV6-5 many NA TRBJ1-2
TGTGCCAGCAGCTCGCCGGGACTCGCCTACGAGCAGTACTTC CASSSPGLAYEQYF 14 TRBV7-9 many NA TRBJ2-7
TGCGCCAGCAGCCACCTGGACAGGGGATCCGAAAAACTGTTTTTT CASSHLDRGSEKLFF 15 TRBV4-3 NA TRBD1 TRBJ1-4
TGTGCCAGCAGCCCGGGGGGGCTACGAGAGACCCAGTACTTC CASSPGGLRETQYF 14 TRBV11-3 many TRBD2 TRBJ2-5
TGTGCCAGCAGCCAAAAGACAGGGGCGTTCAAGGGCAATCAGCCCCAGCATTTT CASSQKTGAFKGNQPQHF 18 TRBV14 NA TRBD1 TRBJ1-5
TGTGCCAGCAGCTCTAGTGGAGGGCAGGGAACAACAGAGACCCAGTACTTC CASSSSGGQGTTETQYF 17 TRBV13 few NA TRBJ2-5
TGCGCCAGCAGCAAAGGGGTTCGGGCTGAAGCTTTCTTT CASSKGVRAEAFF 13 TRBV5-1 NA NA TRBJ1-1
TGTGCCAGCAGTTTATCCTCCCGCCTAGATCGGGTGTTCTTC CASSLSSRLDRVFF 14 TRBV28 few NA TRBJ2-1
TGTGCCAGCAGCCACCTCGGACAGGGATACGAGCAGTACTTC CASSHLGQGYEQYF 14 TRBV14 few TRBD1 TRBJ2-7
TGTGCCAGCAGCTTGGGACTAGGTGTCGGGGAGCTGTTTTTT CASSLGLGVGELFF 14 TRBV11-2 many TRBD2 TRBJ2-2
TGTGCCACCAGCAGAGGGCCGGGACAGGGGAGAAGTTCCTACGAGCAGTACTTC CATSRGPGQGRSSYEQYF 18 TRBV15 few TRBD1 TRBJ2-7
TGTGCCATCAGTGAGTTGGGTAACACTGAAGCTTTCTTT CAISELGNTEAFF 13 TRBV10-3 NA NA TRBJ1-1
TGTGCCAGCAGCTTACAGGGGGCGGGAACTGAAGCTTTCTTT CASSLQGAGTEAFF 14 TRBV11-2 few TRBD1 TRBJ1-1
TGTGCCAGCAGCTCACCGCTCGCAGGCGGCAATCAGCCCCAGCATTTT CASSSPLAGGNQPQHF 16 TRBV5-6 NA NA TRBJ1-5
TGCAGTGCATCGAGGGGACAGAACTATGGCTACACCTTC CSASRGQNYGYTF 13 TRBV20-1 many TRBD1 TRBJ1-2
TGTGCCAGCAGTGCTGGACTAGCGGGGTACAATGAGCAGTTCTTC CASSAGLAGYNEQFF 15 TRBV6-1 NA TRBD2 TRBJ2-1
TGTGCCAGCAGTATTAGAGGGCAGGGAGGGATGGATGGCTACACCTTC CASSIRGQGGMDGYTF 16 TRBV27 many NA TRBJ1-2
TGTGCCAGCAGCTTATTAATCGGGGCGGGAATCGCCGGGGAGCTGTTTTTT CASSLLIGAGIAGELFF 17 TRBV7-3 NA NA TRBJ2-2
TGTGCCAGCAGTCCCTTCGCGGCGAGTGGAAACACCATATATTTT CASSPFAASGNTIYF 15 TRBV28 many NA TRBJ1-3
TGTGCCAGCAGAAGACAGCAGACTGAAGCTTTCTTT CASRRQQTEAFF 12 TRBV6-1 many NA TRBJ1-1
TGTGCCAGCAGCGGACTCAACGAGCAGTACTTC CASSGLNEQYF 11 TRBV9 NA NA TRBJ2-7
TGTGCCAGCAGGGAATCCGGGACAGGGTTGTCCTACGAGCAGTACTTC CASRESGTGLSYEQYF 16 TRBV6-1 few TRBD1 TRBJ2-7
TGTGCCAGCAGTTCGGGGATGCCCTACGAGCAGTACTTC CASSSGMPYEQYF 13 TRBV6-9 few NA TRBJ2-7
TGTGCCAGCAGCCACCTCCACGAGCAGTACTTC CASSHLHEQYF 11 TRBV27 few NA TRBJ2-7
TGTGCCAGCAGCATTAGCCACAGGGAGGGTCAGCCCCAGCATTTT CASSISHREGQPQHF 15 TRBV11-2 few NA TRBJ1-5
TGCAGTGCCGACAGGGAAGAGGGAACTGAAGCTTTCTTT CSADREEGTEAFF 13 TRBV20-1 many TRBD1 TRBJ1-1
TGTGCCAGCAGGGGATGGGTCTCTAGCGCGGTTAATTCACCCCTCCACTTT CASRGWVSSAVNSPLHF 17 TRBV28 many NA TRBJ1-6
TGTGCCAGTAGGGGATCCCTGACGGAGGAGCAGTTCTTC CASRGSLTEEQFF 13 TRBV19 NA NA TRBJ2-1
TGTGCCACCACCCCCCGGTCAGGGGGGGGAGGAGAGACCCAGTACTTC CATTPRSGGGGETQYF 16 TRBV10-3 many NA TRBJ2-5
TGTGCCAGCAGCCCTTCCGGGACTAGCGGGAGGGGCGGCACCGGGGAGCTGTTTTTT CASSPSGTSGRGGTGELFF 19 TRBV9 few TRBD2 TRBJ2-2